What follows is one TCR beta chain and its context. This clonotype has just a few counts. Its antigen is still unknown. Per-base quality was not reported, and no clone a single base away is much larger than it. The receptor library was made with PCR. Sequenced using an Illumina HiSeq 2500. Molecular barcoding was employed in the preparation of TCR libraries, with unique molecular identifiers being used to normalize TCRbeta repertoire quantification. Through fastp at Q25 and MiXCR, TCRdb rebuilt clones from the public reads, retaining in-frame beta chains. A single entry per CDR3 protein holds the most common genes and DNA from its merged rows. Present in this sample are fewer than 500,000 distinct CDR3 sequences, approximately 41% of which were seen just once. The top ten clones comprise around 29% of the sample. The sample's treatment or condition label is to be understood as: allogeneic hematopoietic cell transplantation with graft depleted of TCRalphabeta T cells and CD19 B cells. Transplant recipients were children who received TCRalphabeta/CD19-depleted allogeneic hematopoietic cell grafts.

The data were obtained in a study of T-cell reconstitution after alpha-beta-depleted transplantation in children (dated by TCRdb to the mid-2010s). General notes on the study: T-cell immune reconstitution after TCRalphabeta/CD19-depleted allogeneic hematopoietic cell transplantation in children was quantitatively tracked in the study by means of TCR repertoire profiling.

CDR3 length: 15 amino acids, cysteine to phenylalanine. The read is trimmed to its CDR3 DNA, 45 bases read in frame from base 1. CDR1 and CDR2 are read off the germline V gene as SGHDN and FVKESK. Trimming costs V 4 bases and J 3 bases, and their ends lie 15 bases apart. The investigation overall reported the following: The apparently early recovery of alphabetaT-cell counts about two months after transplant reportedly depended on only several hundred rapidly expanded clones that came from non-depleted graft cells. In some patients, the high TCRbeta diversity seen at day 60 was put down to recipient T cells and intrathymic progenitors that had survived conditioning. Over subsequent months, a decline in hyperexpanded clone frequencies was noted, and after one year, T-cell counts and TCRbeta diversity were mostly ascribed to newly produced T cells.

This sequence was found in a girl aged 2-10 years with aplastic anemia, due to receive a stem cell transplant. The chain joins TRBV14 to TRBJ1-2, with a weak D call of TRBD1 (6 bases match). Source: PBMCs, taken before TCRalphabeta/CD19-depleted stem cell transplant. The DNA is as follows: TGTGCCAGCAGCCCATGGCAGGGGTATTACTATGGCTACACCTTC. This yields the protein CASSPWQGYYYGYTF.